This T cell receptor (beta chain) was retrieved from a study of blood T cell repertoires in COVID-19. Study-level background: The cDNA or gDNA used as material had been derived from T cells, B-cell-depleted T cells, or PBMCs.

Per the study methods: Estimation of nucleated cell counts was performed using reference gene primer amplification. Sequenced by immunoSEQ multiplex PCR; TCRdb stores in-frame clones only, minus some. That table is the source of V, J and clone size, and D and trimming were worked out from the DNA. The repertoire has about 230,000 clones, 80% to 90% of them found once; the top ten carry around 2%. The CDR3 is made up of 16 amino acids. Deletions cut 0 bases from V and 4 bases from J, with 13 bases between. Germline CDR1 reads LGHDT; CDR2 reads YNNKEL (reference sequence). The V and J genes are TRBV3-1 (or the pseudogene TRBV3-2) and TRBJ1-3, with D possibly matching TRBD1 (5 bases). The sample was peripheral blood. This clonotype was sampled from a man aged 40-55 years who had recovered from COVID-19. The CDR3 is CASSQDRAGIGNTIYF. Written as DNA, the CDR3 is TGTGCCAGCAGCCAAGATAGGGCAGGGATCGGAAACACCATATATTTT.